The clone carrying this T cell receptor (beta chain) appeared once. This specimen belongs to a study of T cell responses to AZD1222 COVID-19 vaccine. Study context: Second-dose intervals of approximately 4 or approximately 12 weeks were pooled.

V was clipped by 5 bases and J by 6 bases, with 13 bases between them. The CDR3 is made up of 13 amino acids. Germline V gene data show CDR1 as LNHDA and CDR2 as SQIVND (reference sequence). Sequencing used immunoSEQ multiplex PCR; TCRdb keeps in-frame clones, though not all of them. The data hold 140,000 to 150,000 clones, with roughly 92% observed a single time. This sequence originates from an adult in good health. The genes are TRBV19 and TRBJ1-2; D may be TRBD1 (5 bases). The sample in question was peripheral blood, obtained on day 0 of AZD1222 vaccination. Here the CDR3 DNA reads TGTGCCAGTAGTCCCAGGGACGCCGATGGCTACACCTTC. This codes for CASSPRDADGYTF.